The 7 T cell receptor beta chains given below trace back to one sample, sequenced in a study of T cell responses to AZD1222 COVID-19 vaccine. Here immunoSEQ multiplex PCR was the method, and the copy in TCRdb shows in-frame clones only, minus some. The data contain 50,000 to 65,000 clones, around 90% of them singletons. The material sequenced was peripheral blood, taken on day 0 of AZD1222 vaccination. The receptors here all came from an adult in good health.

The rearrangement joins TRBV21-1 to TRBJ2-5; the D call of TRBD2 is as the table states it, not checked on the DNA. TRBV21-1 is tagged as a pseudogene. This CDR3 contains 18 residues. The CDR3 DNA sequence: TGTGCCAGCAGCGAACCGGGACTAGCGGGGACACCGCAAGAGACCCAGTACTTC. This sequence encodes CASSEPGLAGTPQETQYF.

V usage is TRBV19 and J usage is TRBJ1-2, with D hard to call. Germline-derived CDR1 and CDR2 are LNHDA and SQIVND (reference sequence). With 3 bases removed from V and 5 bases from J, the gap between germline ends came to 13 bases. This CDR3 spans 14 amino acids. The CDR3 loop is CASSIPGVEYGYTF. DNA for the CDR3: TGTGCCAGTAGTATTCCGGGCGTGGAGTATGGCTACACCTTC.

The chain joins TRBV28 to TRBJ1-2; 8 bases are shared with TRBD1. The CDR3 sequence is 15 residues long. V was clipped by 6 bases and J by 3 bases; unmatched bases: 9. Germline assignment: CDR1 MDHEN and CDR2 SYDVKM. The CDR3 coding sequence is TGTGCCAGCAGCTCCGGGACAGGAATCGACTATGGCTACACCTTC. This codes for CASSSGTGIDYGYTF.

V is TRBV7-2 and J is TRBJ1-1; perhaps TRBD1 as D (5 bases). The germline V gene has CDR1 SGHTA and CDR2 FQGNSA. V dropped 4 bases and J dropped 0 bases, with 12 bases sitting between them. CDR3 length equals 15 residues. The CDR3 spells CASSSYRIMNTEAFF. In nucleotides, the CDR3 is TGTGCCAGCAGCTCATACAGGATCATGAACACTGAAGCTTTCTTT. Using reference TRBV7-2 and TRBJ1-1 for the parts outside the CDR3, the full variable domain is GAGVSQSPSNKVTEKGKDVELRCDPISGHTALYWYRQSLGQGLEFLIYFQGNSAPDKSGLPSDRFSAERTGGSVSTLTIQRTQQEDSAVYLCASSSYRIMNTEAFFGQGTRLTVV.

The V gene is TRBV2, the J gene TRBJ1-6; the D is unclear. V lost 10 bases to trimming and J lost 0 bases, with 13 bases between them. The CDR3 consists of 15 residues. The germline gives CDR1 SNHLY, CDR2 FYNNEI. CDR3 region: CATPLGSSYNSPLHF. CDR3 DNA sequence: TGTGCCACCCCACTGGGGAGCTCCTATAATTCACCCCTCCACTTT.

The V call is TRBV5-1, the J call TRBJ1-2, with 11 bases aligning to TRBD1. This CDR3 has 18 residues. V dropped 0 bases and J dropped 4; count of bases not matched to a gene: 11. Germline CDR1 and CDR2: SGHRS and YFSETQ. The chain's CDR3 is CASSLAWTGGGGVYGYTF. The CDR3 DNA follows: TGCGCCAGCAGCTTGGCGTGGACAGGGGGCGGAGGAGTCTATGGCTACACCTTC.

The chain employs TRBV2 and TRBJ1-2; D is ambiguous. The CDR3 is 13 amino acids. V gave up 5 bases and J gave up 3 bases, with 10 bases separating them. Germline V lookup: CDR1 SNHLY, CDR2 FYNNEI. CDR3 sequence (DNA): TGTGCCAGCAGTAAAAAGACGGACTATGGCTACACCTTC. Translation gives CASSKKTDYGYTF.